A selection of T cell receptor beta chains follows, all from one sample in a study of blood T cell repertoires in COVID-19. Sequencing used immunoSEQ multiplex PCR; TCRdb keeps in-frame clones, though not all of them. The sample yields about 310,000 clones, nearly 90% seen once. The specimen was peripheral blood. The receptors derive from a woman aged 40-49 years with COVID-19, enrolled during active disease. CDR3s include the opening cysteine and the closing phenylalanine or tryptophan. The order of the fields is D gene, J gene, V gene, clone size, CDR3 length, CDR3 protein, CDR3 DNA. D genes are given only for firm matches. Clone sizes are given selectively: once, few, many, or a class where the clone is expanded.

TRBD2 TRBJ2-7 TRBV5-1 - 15 CASSSQLGGAIEQYF TGCGCCAGCAGCTCCCAACTCGGGGGGGCAATCGAGCAGTACTTC
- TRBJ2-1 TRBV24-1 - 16 CATSDWGGVPYNEQFF TGTGCCACCAGTGACTGGGGAGGCGTCCCCTACAATGAGCAGTTCTTC
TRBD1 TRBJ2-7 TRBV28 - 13 CASRGGQGDEQYF TGTGCCAGCAGGGGGGGACAGGGCGACGAGCAGTACTTC
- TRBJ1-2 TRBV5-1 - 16 CASSKRQANGGDGYTF TGCGCCAGCAGCAAAAGGCAGGCTAATGGAGGTGATGGCTACACCTTC
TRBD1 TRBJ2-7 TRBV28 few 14 CASSWDRGSNEQYF TGTGCCAGCAGTTGGGACAGGGGTTCCAACGAGCAGTACTTC
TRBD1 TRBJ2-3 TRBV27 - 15 CASSSIHGTADTQYF TGTGCCAGCAGTTCGATCCACGGGACAGCGGATACGCAGTATTTT
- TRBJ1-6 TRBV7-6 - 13 CASSLAQGSPLHF TGTGCCAGCAGCTTAGCACAGGGCTCACCCCTCCACTTT
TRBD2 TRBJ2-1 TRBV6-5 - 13 CASSWGLAGKQFF TGTGCCAGCAGTTGGGGACTAGCGGGCAAGCAGTTCTTC
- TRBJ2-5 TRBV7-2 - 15 CASSSGSYQGETQYF TGTGCCAGCAGCTCCGGGTCCTACCAGGGGGAGACCCAGTACTTC
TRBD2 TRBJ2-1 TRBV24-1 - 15 CATSDGRAGHNEQFF TGTGCCACCAGTGACGGGAGGGCGGGACACAATGAGCAGTTCTTC
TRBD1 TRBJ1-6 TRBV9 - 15 CASSGQGTPNSPLHF TGTGCCAGCAGCGGACAGGGAACACCTAATTCACCCCTCCACTTT
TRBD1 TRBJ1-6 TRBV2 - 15 CASSTPGQGNSPLHF TGTGCCAGCAGTACGCCGGGACAGGGCAATTCACCCCTCCACTTT
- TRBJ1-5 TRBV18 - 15 CASSLDRNSNQPQHF TGTGCCAGCTCACTCGACAGAAATAGCAATCAGCCCCAGCATTTT
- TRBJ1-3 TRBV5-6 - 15 CASSGQRGARDTIYF TGTGCCAGCAGCGGCCAACGGGGGGCGAGGGACACCATATATTTT
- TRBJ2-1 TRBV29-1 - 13 CSVGSSSYNEQFF TGCAGCGTTGGGAGTAGCTCCTACAATGAGCAGTTCTTC
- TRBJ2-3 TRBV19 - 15 CASSIGGGSEDTQYF TGTGCCAGTAGTATTGGGGGGGGCTCTGAAGATACGCAGTATTTT
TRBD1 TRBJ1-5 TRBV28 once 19 CASEGQGRNLSVGNQPQHF TGTGCCAGCGAAGGACAGGGACGGAACCTAAGTGTGGGCAATCAGCCCCAGCATTTT
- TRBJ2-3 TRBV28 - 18 CASSSTGGTASWGDTQYF TGTGCCAGCAGCTCAACAGGAGGGACCGCCTCCTGGGGGGATACGCAGTATTTT
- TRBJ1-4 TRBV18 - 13 CASSPGEDEKLFF TGTGCCAGCTCACCAGGGGAGGATGAAAAACTGTTTTTT
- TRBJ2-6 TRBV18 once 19 CASSSPGTWTSSGANVLTF TGTGCCAGCTCATCGCCCGGGACATGGACTAGCTCTGGGGCCAACGTCCTGACTTTC
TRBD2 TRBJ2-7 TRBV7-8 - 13 CASSFGLGYEQYF TGTGCCAGCAGCTTCGGACTAGGCTACGAGCAGTACTTC
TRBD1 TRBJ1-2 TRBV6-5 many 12 CASSAGGYGYTF TGTGCCAGCAGCGCAGGGGGCTATGGCTACACCTTC
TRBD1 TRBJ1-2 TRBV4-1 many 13 CASSQTGGKGYTF TGCGCCAGCAGCCAAACAGGGGGGAAAGGCTACACCTTC
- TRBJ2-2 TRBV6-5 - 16 CASSYPPTPNTGELFF TGTGCCAGCAGTTACCCACCGACACCCAACACCGGGGAGCTGTTTTTT
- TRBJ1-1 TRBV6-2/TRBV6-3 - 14 CASSKWQMNTEAFF TGTGCCAGCAGTAAGTGGCAGATGAACACTGAAGCTTTCTTT
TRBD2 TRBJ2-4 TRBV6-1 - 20 CASSERGLAGGPVAKNIQYF TGTGCCAGCAGTGAAAGGGGACTAGCGGGAGGGCCCGTCGCCAAAAACATTCAGTACTTC
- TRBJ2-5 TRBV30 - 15 CALGRSSAYQETQYF TGTGCCCTTGGCCGGAGTAGCGCTTACCAAGAGACCCAGTACTTC
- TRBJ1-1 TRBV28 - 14 CASSLPTVNTEAFF TGTGCCAGCAGCCTACCCACAGTGAACACTGAAGCTTTCTTT
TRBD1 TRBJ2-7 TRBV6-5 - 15 CASSRTGTGVYEQYF TGTGCCAGCAGCCGAACCGGGACAGGGGTCTACGAGCAGTACTTC
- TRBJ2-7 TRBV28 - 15 CASSPPTPISYEQYF TGTGCCAGCAGTCCTCCTACGCCAATTTCCTACGAGCAGTACTTC
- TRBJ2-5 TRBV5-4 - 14 CASSLNRVGETQYF TGTGCCAGCAGCCTCAACAGGGTAGGGGAGACCCAGTACTTC
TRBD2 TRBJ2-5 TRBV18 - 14 CASSPPSGQETQYF TGTGCCAGCTCACCACCTAGCGGGCAAGAGACCCAGTACTTC
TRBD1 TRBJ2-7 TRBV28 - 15 CASSPLTGATYEQYF TGTGCCAGCAGTCCACTAACAGGGGCTACCTACGAGCAGTACTTC
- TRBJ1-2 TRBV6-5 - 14 CASSYGLRGYGYTF TGTGCCAGCAGTTATGGTTTGCGAGGGTATGGCTACACCTTC
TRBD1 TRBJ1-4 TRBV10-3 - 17 CAISPRQGAGEPEKLFF TGTGCCATCAGTCCCAGACAGGGTGCAGGGGAACCTGAAAAACTGTTTTTT
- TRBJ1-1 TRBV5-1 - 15 CASGTQGTMNTEAFF TGCGCCAGCGGCACTCAGGGGACAATGAACACTGAAGCTTTCTTT
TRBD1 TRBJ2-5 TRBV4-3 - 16 CASSHSGARGPETQYF TGCGCCAGCAGCCACTCAGGAGCCAGGGGGCCAGAGACCCAGTACTTC
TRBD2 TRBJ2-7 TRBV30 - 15 CAWSVLGGSAHEQYF TGTGCCTGGAGTGTACTGGGCGGGAGTGCCCACGAGCAGTACTTC
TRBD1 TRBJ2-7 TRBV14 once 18 CASSQLYRGELGSYEQYF TGTGCCAGCAGCCAACTTTACAGGGGTGAGCTGGGATCCTACGAGCAGTACTTC
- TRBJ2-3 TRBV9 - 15 CASSLFGGGTDTQYF TGTGCCAGCAGCCTTTTCGGCGGCGGCACAGATACGCAGTATTTT
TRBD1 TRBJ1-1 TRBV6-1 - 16 CASSESTGAMNTEAFF TGTGCCAGCAGTGAAAGTACAGGGGCCATGAACACTGAAGCTTTCTTT
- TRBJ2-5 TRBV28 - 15 CASSSRERRPETQYF TGTGCCAGCAGTTCCCGAGAGCGAAGACCAGAGACCCAGTACTTC
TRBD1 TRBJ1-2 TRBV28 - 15 CASSRTGLSGYGYTF TGTGCCAGCAGTCGGACAGGTCTATCTGGGTATGGCTACACCTTC
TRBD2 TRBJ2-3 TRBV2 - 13 CASAQRGGDTQYF TGTGCCAGCGCCCAGCGGGGGGGAGATACGCAGTATTTT
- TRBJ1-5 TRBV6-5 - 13 CASKQDNNQPQHF TGTGCCAGCAAACAGGATAACAATCAGCCCCAGCATTTT
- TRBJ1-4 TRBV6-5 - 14 CASSSPPGVEKLFF TGTGCCAGCAGTTCTCCCCCAGGGGTCGAAAAACTGTTTTTT
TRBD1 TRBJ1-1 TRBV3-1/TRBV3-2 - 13 CASSLQGDTEAFF TGTGCCAGCAGCCTCCAGGGGGACACTGAAGCTTTCTTT
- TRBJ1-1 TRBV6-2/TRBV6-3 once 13 CASSYLGRTEAFF TGTGCCAGCAGTTACTTGGGGAGGACTGAAGCTTTCTTT
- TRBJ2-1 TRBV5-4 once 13 CASSTGQTNEQFF TGTGCCAGCAGTACCGGACAGACGAATGAGCAGTTCTTC
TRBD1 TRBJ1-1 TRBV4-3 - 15 CASSRGTGVNTEAFF TGCGCCAGCAGCCGGGGGACAGGGGTGAACACTGAAGCTTTCTTT
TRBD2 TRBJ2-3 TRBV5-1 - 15 CASKSSGKIHDTQYF TGCGCCAGCAAATCCAGCGGGAAAATCCATGATACGCAGTATTTT
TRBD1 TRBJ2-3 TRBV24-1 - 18 CATSDPTNDRGGTDTQYF TGTGCCACCAGTGACCCGACCAACGACAGGGGCGGCACAGATACGCAGTATTTT
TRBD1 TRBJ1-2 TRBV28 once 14 CASRVGTGAHGYTF TGTGCCAGCAGAGTAGGGACAGGGGCGCATGGCTACACCTTC
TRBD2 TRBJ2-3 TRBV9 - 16 CASNDREGQGSDTQYF TGTGCCAGCAACGACCGGGAGGGCCAAGGGTCAGATACGCAGTATTTT